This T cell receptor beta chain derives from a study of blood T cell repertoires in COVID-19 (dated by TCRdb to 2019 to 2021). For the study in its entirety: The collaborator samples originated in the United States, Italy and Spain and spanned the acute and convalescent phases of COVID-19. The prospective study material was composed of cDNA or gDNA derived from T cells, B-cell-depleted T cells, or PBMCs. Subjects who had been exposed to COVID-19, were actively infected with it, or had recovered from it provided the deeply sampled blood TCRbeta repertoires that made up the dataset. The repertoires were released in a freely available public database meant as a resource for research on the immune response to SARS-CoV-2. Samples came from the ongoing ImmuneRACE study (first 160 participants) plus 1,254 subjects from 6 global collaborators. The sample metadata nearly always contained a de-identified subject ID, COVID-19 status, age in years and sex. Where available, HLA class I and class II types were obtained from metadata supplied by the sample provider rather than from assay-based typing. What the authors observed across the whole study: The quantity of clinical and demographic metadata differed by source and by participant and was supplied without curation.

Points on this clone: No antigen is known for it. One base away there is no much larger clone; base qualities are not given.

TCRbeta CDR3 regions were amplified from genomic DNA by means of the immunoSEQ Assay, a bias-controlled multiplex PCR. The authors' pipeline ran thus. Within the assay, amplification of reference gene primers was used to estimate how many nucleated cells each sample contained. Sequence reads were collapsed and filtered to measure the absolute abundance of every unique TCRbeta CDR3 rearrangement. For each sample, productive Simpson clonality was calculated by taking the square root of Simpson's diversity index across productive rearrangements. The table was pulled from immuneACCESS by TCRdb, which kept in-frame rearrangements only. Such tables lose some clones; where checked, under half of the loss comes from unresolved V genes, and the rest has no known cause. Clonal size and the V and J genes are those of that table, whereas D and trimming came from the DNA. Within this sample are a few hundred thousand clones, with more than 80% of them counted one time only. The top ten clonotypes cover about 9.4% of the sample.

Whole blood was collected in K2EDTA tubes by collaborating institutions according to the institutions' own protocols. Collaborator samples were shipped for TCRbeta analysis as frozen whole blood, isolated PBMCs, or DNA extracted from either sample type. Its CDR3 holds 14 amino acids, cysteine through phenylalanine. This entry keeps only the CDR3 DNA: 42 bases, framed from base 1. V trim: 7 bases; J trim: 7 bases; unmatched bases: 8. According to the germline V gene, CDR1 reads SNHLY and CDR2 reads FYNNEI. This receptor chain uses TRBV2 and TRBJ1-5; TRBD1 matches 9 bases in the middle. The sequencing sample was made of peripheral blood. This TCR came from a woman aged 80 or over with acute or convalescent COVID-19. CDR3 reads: CASKPGTGYQPQHF. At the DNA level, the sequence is TGTGCCAGCAAGCCAGGGACAGGGTACCAGCCCCAGCATTTT.